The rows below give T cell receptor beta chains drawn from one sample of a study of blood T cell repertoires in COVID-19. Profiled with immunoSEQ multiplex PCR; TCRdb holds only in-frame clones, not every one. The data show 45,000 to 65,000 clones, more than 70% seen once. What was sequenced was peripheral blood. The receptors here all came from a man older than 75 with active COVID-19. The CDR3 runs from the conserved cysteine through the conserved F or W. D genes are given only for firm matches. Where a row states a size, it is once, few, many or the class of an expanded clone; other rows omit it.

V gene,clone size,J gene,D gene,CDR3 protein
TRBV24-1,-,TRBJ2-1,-,CATSESGKPAVQFF
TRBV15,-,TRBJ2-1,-,CATSRDLASVDNEQFF
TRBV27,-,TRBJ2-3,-,CASSLSSLRSDTQYF
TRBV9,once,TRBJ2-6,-,CASSVGSGANVLTF
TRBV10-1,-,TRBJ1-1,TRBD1,CASSEGTGVNTEAFF
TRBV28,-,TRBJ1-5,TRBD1,CASLPVTGMQQPQHF
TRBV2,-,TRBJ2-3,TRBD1,CAQGASGISDTQYF
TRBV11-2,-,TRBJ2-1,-,CASSLEQVSEQFF
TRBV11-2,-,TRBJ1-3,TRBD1,CASSFPGTGNTIYF
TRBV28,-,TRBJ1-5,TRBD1,CASSWPGQGRGSNQPQHF
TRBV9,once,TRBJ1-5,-,CASSVGFRTACQPQHF
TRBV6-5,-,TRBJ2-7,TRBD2,CASTTRGGRADEQYF
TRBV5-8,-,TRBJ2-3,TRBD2,CASSLRGLAGVDTQYF
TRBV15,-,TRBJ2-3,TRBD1,CATSSRTGSDTQYF
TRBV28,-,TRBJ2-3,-,CASKETADTQYF
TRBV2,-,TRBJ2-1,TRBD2,CASSEPGGRAGRNNEQFF
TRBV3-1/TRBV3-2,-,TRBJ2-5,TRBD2,CASSHLASGSTETQYF
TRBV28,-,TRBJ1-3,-,CASSSPRQASGNTIYF
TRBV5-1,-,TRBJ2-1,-,CASSLVPIKTGNNEQFF
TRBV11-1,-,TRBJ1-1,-,CASSLQQGLNTEAFF
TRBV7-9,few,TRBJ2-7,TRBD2,CASSPPSGSSYEQYF
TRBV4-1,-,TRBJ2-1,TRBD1,CASSPGQGIYNEQFF
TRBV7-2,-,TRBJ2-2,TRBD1,CASSGTDGFTGELFF
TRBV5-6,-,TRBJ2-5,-,CASSPSRQGTFFGGETQYF
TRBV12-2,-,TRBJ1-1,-,CASRHNPRRALMNTEAFF
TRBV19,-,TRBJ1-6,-,CASNQGSGNSPLHF
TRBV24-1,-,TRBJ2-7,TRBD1,CATSGPGGSYEQYF
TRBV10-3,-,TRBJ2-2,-,CAISATGAGELFF
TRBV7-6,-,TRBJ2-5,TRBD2,CASSLASSGERETQYF
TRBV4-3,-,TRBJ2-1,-,CASSQYKGDNEQFF
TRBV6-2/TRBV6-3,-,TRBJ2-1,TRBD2,CASSYSSPLAGANEQFF
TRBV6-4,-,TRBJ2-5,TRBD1,CASRRPGQTYQETQYF
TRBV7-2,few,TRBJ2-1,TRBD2,CASSISGGALYEQFF
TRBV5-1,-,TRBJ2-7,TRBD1,CASSLSDRGEQYF
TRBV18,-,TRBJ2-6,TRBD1,CASSRSTGLPGANVLTF
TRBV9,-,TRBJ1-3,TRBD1,CASSAGQGYSGNTIYF
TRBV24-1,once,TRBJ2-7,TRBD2,CATSDFGGIEYF
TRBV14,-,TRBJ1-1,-,CASSQELGGNTEAFF
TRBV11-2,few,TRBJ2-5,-,CASSPGTLVTQYF
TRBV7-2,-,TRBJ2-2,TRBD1,CASSPDRDSNTGELFF
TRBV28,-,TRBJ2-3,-,CASSLNPAISDTQYF
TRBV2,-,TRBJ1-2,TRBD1,CASSERGTGLYGYTF
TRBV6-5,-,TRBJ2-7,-,CASSSGESYEQYF
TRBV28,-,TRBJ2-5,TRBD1,CASSDGQGGKETQYF
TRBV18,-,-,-,CASSPQSSNTGELFF
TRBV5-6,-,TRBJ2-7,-,CASSETQEGEQYF
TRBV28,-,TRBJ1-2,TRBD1,CAVRVGGTGDFGYTF
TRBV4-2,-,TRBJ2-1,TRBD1,CASSQGRQGAYEQFF
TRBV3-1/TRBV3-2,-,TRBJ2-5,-,CASKRRGGEETQYF
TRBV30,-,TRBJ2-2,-,CAWSVTGAGELFF
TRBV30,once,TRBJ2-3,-,CAWSPGGTDTQYF
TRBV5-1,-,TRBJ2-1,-,CASSLGGRNNEQFF
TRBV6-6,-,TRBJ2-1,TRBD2,CASSYSAAGGPFF